The 25 T cell receptor beta chains below come from one sample, sequenced in a study of shared T cell receptors in the human thymus. Sequencing was performed with immunoSEQ multiplex PCR; in TCRdb, only in-frame clones are kept and a portion is missing. This sample has about 540,000 clones, with more than 75% found just once. A further study also used this sample, focusing on human thymus T cells.

The material sequenced was thymocytes. The receptors were gathered from a boy in the first two years of life with a congenital heart defect.

The DNA for the CDR3 is TGTGCCACCAGCAGAGGGCATTGGCGGGAGAGGGGTTACGGAGCCAAAAACATTCAGTACTTC. The encoded protein is CATSRGHWRERGYGAKNIQYF. The rearrangement uses TRBV15 and TRBJ2-4; 7 bases line up with TRBD2. The CDR3 runs 21 residues. CDR1 is LNHNV, CDR2 YYDKDF, per germline (reference sequence). The V gene end was trimmed by 1 base and the J gene end by 0 bases; junction bases not matched to a gene: 18.

The CDR3 sequence: CSVAPNGINYGYTF. The CDR3 DNA is TGCAGCGTAGCCCCGAACGGTATTAACTATGGCTACACCTTC. The chain recombines TRBV29-1 with TRBJ1-2, with unresolved D. The CDR3 sequence is 14 residues long. In germline, CDR1 is SQVTM, CDR2 ANQGSEA. Trimming removed 6 bases at V and 1 base at J, with 15 bases between.

V usage is TRBV4-3 and J usage is TRBJ2-5, with 8 bases aligning to TRBD2. This CDR3 is built from 16 residues. Germline loops: CDR1 LGHNA, CDR2 YSLEER. The V gene end was trimmed by 4 bases and the J gene end by 0 bases; junction bases not matched to a gene: 7. This CDR3 reads CASSPRISGDQETQYF. In DNA, the CDR3 is TGCGCCAGCAGCCCCAGGATTAGCGGGGACCAAGAGACCCAGTACTTC.

The V call is TRBV27, the J call TRBJ1-4, with 8 positions matching TRBD1. CDR1 is MNHEY and CDR2 is SMNVEV in the germline V gene (reference sequence). V trimming: 2 bases; J trimming: 8 bases; junction bases outside the gene matches: 13. There are 17 residues in the CDR3. In nucleotides, the CDR3 is TGTGCCAGCAGTTTACTGTACGACAGGGGATCGGACGAAAAACTGTTTTTT. Amino acid sequence: CASSLLYDRGSDEKLFF.

This clone appeared a single time. The genes are TRBV6-1 and TRBJ1-1; D unresolved. The V end was cut by 1 base, the J end by 1 base, with 7 bases between. The germline gives CDR1 MNHNS, CDR2 SASEGT. CDR3 length: 14 residues. The CDR3 loop is CASSEGAGNTEAFF. For the CDR3, the DNA is TGTGCCAGCAGTGAAGGCGCGGGGAACACTGAAGCTTTCTTT.

This chain joins TRBV14 and TRBJ2-7; a weak D match, TRBD1 (6 bases). V was cut by 6 bases and J by 3 bases, with 21 bases left in between. The germline CDR1 and CDR2 sequences are SGHDN and FVKESK. The CDR3 totals 16 residues. The CDR3 region is CASSRTHRVLDYEQYF. CDR3 DNA: TGTGCCAGCAGTCGTACACACAGGGTATTGGACTACGAGCAGTACTTC.

The chain couples TRBV7-6 to TRBJ2-5, with 9 bases matching TRBD1. There are 16 residues in the CDR3. The junction had 11 bases not matched to a gene; V was cut back by 5 bases and J by 4 bases. CDR1 and CDR2 from the germline V gene are SGHVS and FNYEAQ. The CDR3 region is CASSAYRGRKGETQYF. The CDR3 DNA is TGTGCCAGCAGCGCATACAGGGGGCGTAAAGGAGAGACCCAGTACTTC.

J is TRBJ1-3 and V is TRBV28; maybe TRBD1 (5 bases). V shed 6 bases and J shed 0 bases, with 21 bases lying between them. Per the germline V gene, CDR1 is MDHEN and CDR2 is SYDVKM. This CDR3 is 18 amino acids long. The CDR3 sequence: CASSVTLLQGNSGNTIYF. CDR3 nucleotide sequence: TGTGCCAGCAGCGTTACCCTCCTTCAGGGAAACTCTGGAAACACCATATATTTT.

V and J are TRBV11-3 and TRBJ2-1, with TRBD2 identical over 11 bases. Germline V gene sequence: CDR1 SGHNT, CDR2 YENEEA. V shed 1 base, J shed 6 bases, and the junction held 2 bases outside the gene matches. The length of the CDR3 is 15 residues. CDR3 amino acids: CASSLGLAGSNEQFF. The CDR3 DNA reads as TGTGCCAGCAGCTTAGGACTAGCGGGGAGCAATGAGCAGTTCTTC.

This rearrangement joins TRBV10-3 to TRBJ2-2; D assignment may be TRBD1 or TRBD2 (5 bases each). Deletions cut 10 bases from V and 6 bases from J, with 12 bases between. Germline loops: CDR1 ENHRY, CDR2 SYGVKD. The CDR3 is 12 amino acids. As DNA, the CDR3 is TGTGCCACCAGAGGGGATCCCGGGGAGCTGTTTTTT. Translation: CATRGDPGELFF.

CDR3 sequence (DNA): TGCGCCAGCAGCCAAGCGCTAGCGGGAACTACCTACGAGCAGTACTTC. It specifies CASSQALAGTTYEQYF. This chain links TRBV4-3 with TRBJ2-7; 9 bases are a match to TRBD2. V gave up 1 base and J gave up 2 bases; unmatched junction bases: 6. The germline gives CDR1 LGHNA, CDR2 YSLEER. The CDR3 runs 16 residues.

The V and J genes are TRBV30 and TRBJ2-1; 11 bases align to TRBD2. V was clipped by 2 bases and J by 7 bases; unmatched bases: 7. Germline V gives CDR1 GTSNPN, CDR2 SVGIG (reference sequence). The CDR3 extends over 15 amino acids. The CDR3 nucleotides read TGTGCCTGGAGTCCGTCTAGCGGGAGGATGAATGAGCAGTTCTTC. This gives the protein CAWSPSSGRMNEQFF.

J is TRBJ1-1 and V is TRBV29-1, with 8 positions matching TRBD1. Germline V gene lookup returns CDR1 SQVTM and CDR2 ANQGSEA. The V gene end was trimmed by 6 bases and the J gene end by 0 bases; junction bases not matched to a gene: 3. CDR3 size: 13 residues. CDR3 sequence reads: CSVTGAMNTEAFF. CDR3 coding DNA: TGCAGCGTGACAGGGGCGATGAACACTGAAGCTTTCTTT.

The chain employs TRBV7-3 and TRBJ1-1, with D perhaps TRBD1 (5 bases). The CDR3 is 15 amino acids. Per the germline V gene, CDR1 is SGHTA and CDR2 is FQGTGA. Trimming cost V 6 bases and J 1 base, with 15 bases left between them. CDR3 nucleotide sequence: TGTGCCAGCAGTGCAGACCAGGGTGGGAACACTGAAGCTTTCTTT. Its protein product is CASSADQGGNTEAFF.

This clone was observed once. The V and J genes are TRBV10-2 and TRBJ1-2; 7 bases match TRBD1. The V segment lost 8 bases and the J segment 7 bases; nucleotides outside the gene matches: 19. Germline-derived CDR1 and CDR2 are WSHSY and SAAADI. The CDR3 consists of 16 residues. This CDR3 is CASLTPRGGAFGGYTF. CDR3 DNA sequence: TGCGCCAGCTTGACCCCCAGAGGGGGCGCTTTTGGTGGCTACACCTTC.

This clone was found a few times. The CDR3 DNA reads TGTGCCACCAGCAGAGGTAGTCAGGCGCTAACCTTAAGCTCCTATAATTCACCCCTCCACTTT. This codes for CATSRGSQALTLSSYNSPLHF. The chain joins TRBV15 to TRBJ1-6; D remains ambiguous. CDR1 and CDR2 from the germline V gene are LNHNV and YYDKDF (reference sequence). Between the trimmed V and J ends, which lost 1 base and 0 bases, there was a span of 22 bases. The CDR3 covers 21 residues.

This sequence joins TRBV5-6 and TRBJ1-1; 10 nucleotides agree with TRBD1. Per the germline V gene, CDR1 is SGHDT and CDR2 is YYEEEE. There are 16 residues in the CDR3. Losses at the gene ends were 0 bases for V and 4 bases for J; bases not matched to a gene: 6. Here the CDR3 DNA reads TGTGCCAGCAGCTTGGGGACAGGGGGGCAGGTCACTGAAGCTTTCTTT. Protein sequence: CASSLGTGGQVTEAFF.

This clone was picked up a small number of times. The V and J genes are TRBV28 and TRBJ2-3; perhaps TRBD2 as D (5 bases). Germline V gene data show CDR1 as MDHEN and CDR2 as SYDVKM. V was shortened by 6 bases and J by 0 bases, with 22 bases between the two germline ends. The CDR3 covers 18 residues. The CDR3 nucleotides are TGTGCCAGCAGACCCCCCCGGAGGTGGCGGGCTAGCACAGATACGCAGTATTTT. It translates to CASRPPRRWRASTDTQYF.

This clone was detected a few times. The V gene is TRBV5-1, the J gene TRBJ2-7, with D hard to call. Germline V gene sequence: CDR1 SGHRS, CDR2 YFSETQ. This CDR3 contains 12 residues. V lost 4 bases to trimming and J lost 7 bases, with 12 bases between them. CDR3 sequence reads: CASSNPPGEQYF. The CDR3 region has the DNA TGCGCCAGCAGCAACCCCCCCGGGGAGCAGTACTTC. Variable domain in full (rest from reference TRBV5-1 and TRBJ2-7): KAGVTQTPRYLIKTRGQQVTLSCSPISGHRSVSWYQQTPGQGLQFLFEYFSETQRNKGNFPGRFSGRQFSNSRSEMNVSTLELGDSALYLCASSNPPGEQYFGPGTRLTVT.

V and J are TRBV7-9 and TRBJ1-2, with TRBD1 as a possible D gene (6 bases). The CDR3 is 14 amino acids. In germline, CDR1 is SEHNR, CDR2 FQNEAQ (reference sequence). V lost 1 base and J lost 4, with 10 bases in between. The DNA of the CDR3 is TGTGCCAGCAGCTTAGTTCCAGGGGCCTATGGCTACACCTTC. This encodes CASSLVPGAYGYTF.

The chain combines TRBV27 with TRBJ2-1; 9 bases are a match to TRBD2. The CDR3 is 15 amino acids. V was pared by 5 bases and J by 3 bases, with 5 bases of the junction left unmatched. Germline V lookup: CDR1 MNHEY, CDR2 SMNVEV (reference sequence). As DNA, the CDR3 is TGTGCCAGCAGTACAAGGACTAGCGACTACAATGAGCAGTTCTTC. The encoded protein is CASSTRTSDYNEQFF.

The chain combines TRBV10-3 with TRBJ2-5, with TRBD2 matching 8 bases. The CDR3 covers 15 residues. V shed 2 bases, J shed 5 bases, and the junction held 7 bases outside the gene matches. Per the germline V gene, CDR1 is ENHRY and CDR2 is SYGVKD. CDR3 residues: CAISERREERETQYF. The CDR3 DNA sequence: TGTGCCATCAGTGAGAGGCGGGAGGAGAGGGAGACCCAGTACTTC.

V is TRBV6-1 and J is TRBJ2-1; 8 bases align to TRBD2. Germline V CDR1 and CDR2: MNHNS, SASEGT. The junction had 8 bases not matched to a gene; V was cut back by 10 bases and J by 0 bases. The CDR3 has 15 residues. As DNA, the CDR3 is TGTGCCACTGGGGGGGCGGGAGGCTCCTACAATGAGCAGTTCTTC. Translation: CATGGAGGSYNEQFF.

This clone has a single count. This chain uses TRBV5-4 with TRBJ2-2; D is ambiguous. Germline CDR1 reads SGHNT; CDR2 reads YYREEE (reference sequence). Trimming took off 0 bases at V and 0 bases at J, with 6 bases between the two ends. The CDR3 is 15 amino acids. Here the CDR3 reads CASSLVQANTGELFF. The DNA of the CDR3 is TGTGCCAGCAGCTTGGTTCAGGCGAACACCGGGGAGCTGTTTTTT. Variable domain in full (rest from reference TRBV5-4 and TRBJ2-2): ETGVTQSPTHLIKTRGQQVTLRCSSQSGHNTVSWYQQALGQGPQFIFQYYREEENGRGNFPPRFSGLQFPNYSSELNVNALELDDSALYLCASSLVQANTGELFFGEGSRLTVL.

This clone was counted only a few times. The gene calls are TRBV29-1 and TRBJ1-2, with 8 bases fitting TRBD1. V trimming: 1 base; J trimming: 8 bases; junction bases outside the gene matches: 6. The CDR3 runs to 13 residues. The germline CDR1 and CDR2 sequences are SQVTM and ANQGSEA. The CDR3 sequence is CSVEADRAGGYTF. CDR3 nucleotides: TGCAGCGTTGAAGCGGACAGGGCGGGAGGCTACACCTTC.